A single sample is the source of the 32 T cell receptor beta chains below, sequenced in a study of tissue T cells after allogeneic stem cell transplantation. The assay was immunoSEQ multiplex PCR, and TCRdb's table has in-frame clones only and misses some. The sample contains a few thousand clones, roughly three quarters of which appear only once. The input for sequencing was tissue from the colon, taken at autopsy. The receptors come from an older female donor with lung cancer.

The rearrangement joins TRBV6-5 to TRBJ1-5; D unclear. The CDR3 has 13 residues. With 0 bases removed from V and 4 bases from J, the gap between germline ends came to 4 bases. The germline CDR1 and CDR2 sequences are MNHEY and SVGAGI. The CDR3 DNA is TGTGCCAGCAGTTACTCTCTAAATCAGCCCCAGCATTTT. This gives the protein CASSYSLNQPQHF.

The V gene is TRBV3-1 (or the pseudogene TRBV3-2), the J gene TRBJ2-1, with 9 nucleotides matching TRBD2. V lost 4 bases to trimming and J lost 9 bases; unmatched junction nucleotides: 16. The CDR3 spans 17 residues. From germline, CDR1 is LGHDT and CDR2 YNNKEL (reference sequence). CDR3 DNA: TGTGCCAGCAGCCCTGAAACCGGACTAGCGCGAACGGCTGAGCAGTTCTTC. It codes for CASSPETGLARTAEQFF.

This rearrangement joins TRBV5-6 to TRBJ1-2; D call uncertain. The CDR3 loop spans 16 amino acids. The germline gives CDR1 SGHDT, CDR2 YYEEEE. Trimming took off 0 bases at V and 5 bases at J, with 17 bases between the two ends. The chain's CDR3 is CASSLEVGRIRYGYTF. The CDR3 nucleotides read TGTGCCAGCAGCTTGGAAGTAGGGAGAATTAGGTATGGCTACACCTTC.

This chain joins TRBV27 and TRBJ2-7; 7 bases are a match to TRBD2. The CDR3 runs 14 residues. With V trimmed by 6 bases and J by 2 bases, 7 bases remained unmatched. Germline loops: CDR1 MNHEY, CDR2 SMNVEV (reference sequence). For the CDR3, the DNA is TGTGCCAGCAGCCTGGGGGGGACCACCTACGAGCAGTACTTC. Translated: CASSLGGTTYEQYF.

The genes are TRBV11-3 and TRBJ2-7; the match to TRBD2 covers 13 bases. CDR1 is SGHNT, CDR2 YENEEA, per germline. The CDR3 loop spans 17 amino acids. V lost 0 bases and J lost 9; bases outside the gene matches: 11. The CDR3 bases are TGTGCCAGCAGCTTAGATCCCGGGGGACTAGCGGGAAGGGGGCAGTACTTC. It codes for CASSLDPGGLAGRGQYF.

The J gene is TRBJ1-5, the V gene TRBV7-9; D is undetermined. V was trimmed by 3 bases and J by 0 bases, leaving 3 bases between them. Germline CDR1 SEHNR, CDR2 FQNEAQ (reference sequence). This CDR3 spans 13 amino acids. The CDR3 here is CASSLNSNQPQHF. CDR3 coding DNA: TGTGCCAGCAGCTTGAATAGCAATCAGCCCCAGCATTTT.

This clone has only one observation. The chain links TRBV2 to TRBJ1-2, with TRBD1 identical over 10 bases. The CDR3 is 15 amino acids. J lost 7 bases, V lost 9 bases, and 14 bases had no gene match. Germline V lookup: CDR1 SNHLY, CDR2 FYNNEI. CDR3 DNA sequence: TGTGCCAGAAAGGGGACAGGGGAAATAATCGGTGGCTACACCTTC. This codes for CARKGTGEIIGGYTF.

This clone was seen only a few times. The chain recombines TRBV19 with TRBJ2-1; 8 nucleotides align to TRBD1. The CDR3 totals 16 residues. Germline assignment: CDR1 LNHDA and CDR2 SQIVND (reference sequence). J was trimmed by 8 bases and V by 3 bases; bases with no gene match: 12. The CDR3 spells CASSIRLGTGGDEQFF. Here the CDR3 DNA reads TGTGCCAGTAGTATTAGGTTGGGGACAGGCGGCGATGAGCAGTTCTTC.

The chain uses TRBV7-2 and TRBJ2-7; D may be TRBD1 or TRBD2 (5 bases each). The CDR3 runs 13 residues. CDR1 is SGHTA and CDR2 is FQGNSA in the germline V gene. V lost 8 bases and J lost 2, with 13 bases in between. CDR3 in amino acids: CASAGTYAYEQYF. Here the CDR3 DNA reads TGTGCCAGCGCCGGGACGTACGCCTACGAGCAGTACTTC.

V gene TRBV19 combines with J gene TRBJ1-1; D gene uncertain. Trimming took 3 bases from V and 4 from J, leaving 21 bases between them. CDR3 size: 17 residues. Germline lookup yields CDR1 LNHDA and CDR2 SQIVND (reference sequence). The CDR3 loop is CASSIEHRAKPTTEAFF. CDR3 sequence (DNA): TGTGCCAGTAGTATCGAACACCGAGCCAAGCCCACCACTGAAGCTTTCTTT.

The rearrangement links TRBV12-3 or TRBV12-4 to TRBJ1-5; D perhaps matches TRBD1 (5 bases). This CDR3 is built from 13 residues. With 6 bases removed from V and 6 bases from J, the gap between germline ends came to 12 bases. CDR3 region: CASSRQLSQPQHF. Here the CDR3 DNA reads TGTGCCAGCAGCCGACAGCTTAGTCAGCCCCAGCATTTT.

The genes are TRBV7-8 and TRBJ1-3, with D perhaps matching TRBD1 (6 bases). Germline CDR1 and CDR2: SGHVS and FQNEAQ. This CDR3 region has 16 residues. Deletions cut 1 base from V and 0 bases from J, with 10 bases between. CDR3 nucleotide sequence: TGTGCCAGCAGCTTAGAGACAGGAGTCTCTGGAAACACCATATATTTT. Residues: CASSLETGVSGNTIYF.

The chain links TRBV4-1 to TRBJ1-2; D not certain. V was cut by 0 bases and J by 4 bases, with 9 bases left in between. Germline CDR1 reads MGHRA; CDR2 reads YSYEKL. The CDR3 extends over 14 amino acids. The CDR3 bases are TGCGCCAGCAGCCAAGATTCCCGCGGCTATGGCTACACCTTC. This translates into CASSQDSRGYGYTF.

The chain recombines TRBV9 with TRBJ1-1; D is perhaps TRBD1 (5 bases). The V end lost 7 bases, the J end lost 0 bases, and 13 bases lay between the germline ends. The CDR3 runs 14 residues. In germline, CDR1 is SGDLS, CDR2 YYNGEE. For the CDR3, the DNA is TGTGCCAGCGGTGGGGGAGGGATGAACACTGAAGCTTTCTTT. Translation: CASGGGGMNTEAFF.

V and J are TRBV6-6 and TRBJ2-3; no clear D. V gave up 4 bases and J gave up 5 bases, with 10 bases separating them. The germline gives CDR1 MNHNY, CDR2 SVGAGI (reference sequence). This CDR3 spans 13 amino acids. The CDR3: CASSFSVGDTQYF. The CDR3 DNA sequence: TGTGCCAGCAGTTTCTCAGTGGGAGATACGCAGTATTTT.

V is TRBV6-5 and J is TRBJ2-5, with 8 bases aligning to TRBD2. The CDR3 length is 14 residues. V lost 6 bases and J lost 5; bases outside the gene matches: 8. In germline, CDR1 is MNHEY, CDR2 SVGAGI. The DNA of the CDR3 is TGTGCCAGCAGGTCCGCGGGGGGCCCTGAGACCCAGTACTTC. Translated, it gives CASRSAGGPETQYF.

This clone was counted a single time. This chain uses TRBV27 with TRBJ1-1; tentatively, D is TRBD1 (5 bases). In germline, CDR1 is MNHEY, CDR2 SMNVEV (reference sequence). The CDR3 spans 12 residues. V was clipped by 5 bases and J by 10 bases, with 14 bases between them. Here the CDR3 DNA reads TGTGCCAGCAGTCCCTCAGGGAGGGGAGCTTTCTTT. This encodes CASSPSGRGAFF.

In this sample, this clone is large (0.1 to 1%). J is TRBJ2-3 and V is TRBV24-1; 9 bases align to TRBD2. Per germline, CDR1 KGHDR and CDR2 SFDVKD. The length of the CDR3 is 18 residues. Losses at the gene ends were 1 base for V and 6 bases for J; bases not matched to a gene: 13. The CDR3 protein is CATSDLSASGERGDTQYF. The CDR3 bases are TGTGCCACCAGTGATTTATCGGCTAGCGGGGAGAGAGGGGATACGCAGTATTTT.

This clone qualifies as large (0.1 to 1%). The genes are TRBV18 and TRBJ1-1, with D possibly matching TRBD1 (6 bases). Germline V gene lookup returns CDR1 KGHSH and CDR2 LQKENI. This CDR3 spans 16 amino acids. The V and J ends lost 2 bases and 1 base respectively, with 14 bases between them. In DNA, the CDR3 is TGTGCCAGCTCACCATTAGGACCGGGACAGAACACTGAAGCTTTCTTT. It encodes CASSPLGPGQNTEAFF.

This chain joins TRBV29-1 and TRBJ2-2; 7 bases map to TRBD2. CDR3 size: 13 residues. Germline lookup yields CDR1 SQVTM and CDR2 ANQGSEA. Trimming cost V 4 bases and J 7 bases; bases outside gene matches: 6. Here the CDR3 DNA reads TGCAGCGTTGTCGGGGGGATCGGCGGGGAGCTGTTTTTT. As protein: CSVVGGIGGELFF.

The J gene is TRBJ2-7, the V gene TRBV13, with D perhaps matching TRBD2 (6 bases). This CDR3 has 15 amino acids. Trimming shortened V by 5 bases and J by 3 bases, and 17 bases separated the two germline ends. CDR1 is PRHDT and CDR2 is FYEKMQ in the germline V gene (reference sequence). Here the CDR3 DNA reads TGTGCCAGCAGCCAACAGGAGCGGGTACACTACGAGCAGTACTTC. Its translation: CASSQQERVHYEQYF.

This clone was detected a few times. This chain uses TRBV5-1 with TRBJ1-2; 8 nucleotides line up with TRBD1. CDR3 length equals 16 residues. The J segment lost 5 bases and the V segment lost 0 bases, leaving 9 bases of the junction unmatched. CDR1 and CDR2 (germline): SGHRS, YFSETQ. The CDR3 nucleotides are TGCGCCAGCAGCTTGGGGGGGACAGGCAAGATGTATGGCTACACCTTC. Amino acids: CASSLGGTGKMYGYTF.

This chain uses TRBV10-3 with TRBJ1-3; 10 bases fit TRBD1. With 8 bases clipped from V and 2 bases from J, the junction kept 3 bases outside the gene matches. The germline V gene encodes CDR1 ENHRY and CDR2 SYGVKD. The CDR3 contains 14 residues. CDR3 loop: CAIGTGVAGNTIYF. The CDR3, as DNA: TGTGCCATCGGGACAGGGGTGGCTGGAAACACCATATATTTT.

The chain couples TRBV10-2 to TRBJ2-7; weak D call: TRBD1 (5 bases). The V end was cut by 8 bases, the J end by 1 base, with 18 bases between. This CDR3 is built from 15 residues. The germline V gene has CDR1 WSHSY and CDR2 SAAADI. The CDR3 region is CASYPQGRRSYEQYF. The CDR3 nucleotides read TGCGCCAGCTATCCCCAGGGAAGAAGGTCCTACGAGCAGTACTTC.

V usage is TRBV19 and J usage is TRBJ2-7, with 7 bases lining up with TRBD2. V lost 7 bases and J lost 3; bases outside the gene matches: 6. Germline V lookup: CDR1 LNHDA, CDR2 SQIVND (reference sequence). The CDR3 extends over 13 amino acids. CDR3 protein: CASTLAAGYEQYF. Written as DNA, the CDR3 is TGTGCCAGTACCCTAGCGGCCGGCTACGAGCAGTACTTC.

This clone appeared a few times. The chain recombines TRBV5-5 with TRBJ1-2; no definite D call. V was cut by 0 bases and J by 6 bases, with 21 bases left in between. CDR3 length equals 17 residues. Per the germline V gene, CDR1 is SGHKS and CDR2 is YYEKEE (reference sequence). The CDR3 loop is CASSLAVKLPGENGYTF. As DNA, the CDR3 is TGTGCCAGCAGCTTGGCCGTCAAACTGCCCGGGGAGAATGGCTACACCTTC.

In the case of this clone: Sequence at one end of the junction differs from germline and may be a read error. V and J are TRBV7-7 and TRBJ2-2, with TRBD2 matching over 14 bases. The CDR3 length is 17 residues. Germline CDR1 is SSHAT and CDR2 is FNYEAQ (reference sequence). The CDR3 DNA follows: TGTGCTAGCAGCCCATCGGGACTAGCGGGAGCGAGCGGGGAGCTGTTTTTT. It is translated as CASSPSGLAGASGELFF.

Notes on this clone: Germline is not matched at one junction end, which may reflect a read error. The same CDR3 is also encoded by other DNA sequences in this sample. The chain has TRBV24-1 and TRBJ2-7; 7 nucleotides line up with TRBD1. The length of the CDR3 is 14 residues. The V gene's germline CDR1 is KGHDR and CDR2 SFDVKD. The CDR3 protein is CATSDSTGPYEQYF. As DNA, the CDR3 is TGTGCCACCAGCGATTCGACAGGGCCCTACGAGCAGTACTTC.

Only a few counts were recorded for this clone. The rearrangement links TRBV15 to TRBJ1-5; 9 bases fit TRBD1. This CDR3 spans 16 amino acids. The V gene end was trimmed by 5 bases and the J gene end by 5 bases; junction bases not matched to a gene: 10. In germline, CDR1 is LNHNV, CDR2 YYDKDF (reference sequence). The CDR3 here is CATSSSRRTGDQPQHF. CDR3 sequence (DNA): TGTGCCACCAGCTCCTCCCGGAGGACAGGGGATCAGCCCCAGCATTTT.

J is TRBJ2-3 and V is TRBV7-8, with D unclear. The V end lost 6 bases, the J end lost 4 bases, and 20 bases lay between the germline ends. The CDR3 runs 16 residues. The germline gives CDR1 SGHVS, CDR2 FQNEAQ. DNA of the CDR3: TGTGCCAGCAGTCAGAATTGGGCCCCGGATGCAGATACGCAGTATTTT. This sequence encodes CASSQNWAPDADTQYF.

The gene calls are TRBV29-1 and TRBJ2-1; TRBD2 matches 12 bases. The V gene's germline CDR1 is SQVTM and CDR2 ANQGSEA. Germline trimming cut 6 bases from V and 8 bases from J; bases unmatched to any gene: 8. This CDR3 comprises 14 residues. For the CDR3, the DNA is TGCAGCGTGCTCCCTAGACTAGCGGGGGATGAGCAGTTCTTC. Translated: CSVLPRLAGDEQFF.

This clone was counted a single time. V gene TRBV11-3 combines with J gene TRBJ1-1; D is perhaps TRBD1 (6 bases). Between the trimmed V and J ends, which lost 5 bases and 3 bases, there was a span of 25 bases. The V gene's germline CDR1 is SGHNT and CDR2 YENEEA. This CDR3 is 18 amino acids long. CDR3 in DNA: TGTGCCAGCAGCGTATATCCGGGGACATACAAAAAAGACACTGAAGCTTTCTTT. It is translated as CASSVYPGTYKKDTEAFF.